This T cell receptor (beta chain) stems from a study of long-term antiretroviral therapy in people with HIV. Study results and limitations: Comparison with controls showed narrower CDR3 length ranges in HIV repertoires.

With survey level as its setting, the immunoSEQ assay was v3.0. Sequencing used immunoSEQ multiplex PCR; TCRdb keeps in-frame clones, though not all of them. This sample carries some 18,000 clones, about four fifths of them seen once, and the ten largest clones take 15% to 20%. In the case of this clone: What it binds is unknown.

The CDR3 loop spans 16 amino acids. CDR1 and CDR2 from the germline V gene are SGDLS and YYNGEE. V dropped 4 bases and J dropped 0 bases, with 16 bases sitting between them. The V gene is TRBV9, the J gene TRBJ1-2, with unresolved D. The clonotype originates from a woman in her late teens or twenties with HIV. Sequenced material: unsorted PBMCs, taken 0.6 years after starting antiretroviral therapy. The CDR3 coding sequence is TGTGCCAGCAGCCCCGATTTAGGTCTTACTAACTATGGCTACACCTTC. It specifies CASSPDLGLTNYGYTF. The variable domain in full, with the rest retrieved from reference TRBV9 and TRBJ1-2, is DSGVTQTPKHLITATGQRVTLRCSPRSGDLSVYWYQQSLDQGLQFLIQYYNGEERAKGNILERFSAQQFPDLHSELNLSSLELGDSALYFCASSPDLGLTNYGYTFGSGTRLTVV.